The 5 T cell receptor beta chains presented below share a single source sample, sequenced in a study of blood T cell repertoires in COVID-19. Repertoires were generated with immunoSEQ multiplex PCR, while TCRdb's copy carries only in-frame clones and drops some. The table includes about 150,000 clones, around 80% detected once. The sequenced sample consisted of peripheral blood. The receptor source for this set is a man aged 55 to 70 who had recovered from COVID-19.

This clone has more than one count but fewer than ten. V gene TRBV7-8 combines with J gene TRBJ1-4; D uncertain. V dropped 5 bases and J dropped 6 bases, with 13 bases sitting between them. The CDR3 extends over 14 amino acids. Germline values: CDR1 SGHVS, CDR2 FQNEAQ. The CDR3 bases are TGTGCCAGCAGCCCTATAGCGATGGATGAAAAACTGTTTTTT. It is translated as CASSPIAMDEKLFF.

This chain uses TRBV6-1 with TRBJ1-2; D ambiguous. The germline CDR1 and CDR2 sequences are MNHNS and SASEGT. There are 16 residues in the CDR3. The germline V and J ends were trimmed by 3 bases and 5 bases, with 19 bases remaining between them. CDR3 sequence (DNA): TGTGCCAGCAGTGAGGCCCTTGGGAACGCGGGATATGGCTACACCTTC. This translates into CASSEALGNAGYGYTF.

The rearrangement joins TRBV11-2 to TRBJ2-2, with D uncertain. This CDR3 region has 16 residues. CDR1 and CDR2 from the germline V gene are SGHAT and FQNNGV. The germline V and J ends were trimmed by 5 bases and 7 bases, with 20 bases remaining between them. CDR3 residues: CASSLRGFNIGGELFF. Here the CDR3 DNA reads TGTGCCAGCAGCCTCCGAGGTTTTAATATTGGCGGGGAGCTGTTTTTT. The full variable domain, in which reference TRBV11-2 and TRBJ2-2 provide the parts outside the CDR3, is EAGVAQSPRYKIIEKRQSVAFWCNPISGHATLYWYQQILGQGPKLLIQFQNNGVVDDSQLPKDRFSAERLKGVDSTLKIQPAKLEDSAVYLCASSLRGFNIGGELFFGEGSRLTVL.

The CDR3 bases are TGTGCCAGCAGTGAACAGGTCTTCGGACAGGGCTACAATGAGCAGTTCTTC. It translates to CASSEQVFGQGYNEQFF. The chain is built from TRBV6-1 and TRBJ2-1; 8 nucleotides agree with TRBD1. The J segment lost 3 bases and the V segment lost 2 bases, leaving 9 bases of the junction unmatched. The CDR3 runs 17 residues. CDR1 and CDR2 from the germline V gene are MNHNS and SASEGT.

This chain links TRBV11-2 with TRBJ1-1; D might be TRBD1 (5 bases). Germline CDR1 SGHAT, CDR2 FQNNGV. CDR3 length: 13 amino acids. V lost 0 bases, J lost 8 bases, and 10 bases lay in between. The CDR3 region is CASSLEGTIEAFF. CDR3 nucleotide sequence: TGTGCCAGCAGCTTAGAGGGGACTATAGAAGCTTTCTTT.